This TCR beta chain was obtained from a study of blood T cells in healthy people across ages. Using a J-beta primer mix together with a sample-barcoded 5' primer, a second PCR was run for roughly 7 to 12 cycles. One entry per CDR3 protein, called by TCRdb with MiXCR from the 5' RACE reads. The data contain approximately 800,000 distinct CDR3 sequences, around 25% of them singletons. CDR1 and CDR2 from the germline V gene are SGHTA and FQGNSA. The CDR3 length is 16 residues. This clonotype was observed a handful of times. The junction and the germline gene differ at one end; a read error may be behind it. The data were also submitted as part of a second study, on T cells of mothers and their children. From that study: Donation was provided by three healthy Caucasian mothers along with their six children.

The chain uses TRBV7-2 and TRBJ2-1, with D unresolved. This clonotype was sampled from a boy under 18 in good health. The source material was blood. CDR3 in amino acids: CAGSNRLSVVGNEQFF. The CDR3 bases are TGTGCCGGCAGCAATCGGCTTAGTGTAGTTGGCAATGAGCAGTTCTTC.